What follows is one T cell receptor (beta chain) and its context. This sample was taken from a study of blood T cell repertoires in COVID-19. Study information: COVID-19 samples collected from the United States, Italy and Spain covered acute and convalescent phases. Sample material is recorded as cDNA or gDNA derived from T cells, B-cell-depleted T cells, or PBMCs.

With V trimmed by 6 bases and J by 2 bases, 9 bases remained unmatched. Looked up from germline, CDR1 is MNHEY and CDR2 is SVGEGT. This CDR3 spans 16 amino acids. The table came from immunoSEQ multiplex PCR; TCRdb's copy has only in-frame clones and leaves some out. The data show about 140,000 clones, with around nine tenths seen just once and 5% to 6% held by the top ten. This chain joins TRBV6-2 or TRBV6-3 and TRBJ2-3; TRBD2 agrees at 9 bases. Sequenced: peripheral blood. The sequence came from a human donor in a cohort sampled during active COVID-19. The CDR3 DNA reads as TGTGCCAGCAGCGTTGAGGCGGGGGGGCTCACAGATACGCAGTATTTT. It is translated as CASSVEAGGLTDTQYF.